This T cell receptor (beta chain) was observed in a study of identical twins. The study's findings and limits: Sequences that were beta out-of-frame showed weaker excess twin sharing. These conclusions were based on statistical analysis (cross-sectional, not following the same donors).

Details on this clonotype: Its antigen is not identified.

TCRdb reprocessed the 5' RACE reads with MiXCR, giving one entry per CDR3 protein. The sample consists of 300,000 to 400,000 distinct CDR3 sequences, 9% to 15% of them appearing once. Between the trimmed V and J ends, which lost 0 bases and 0 bases, there was a span of 5 bases. The CDR3 covers 14 residues. Germline V gene data show CDR1 as MDHEN and CDR2 as SYDVKM. These data were likewise used in another study, on yellow fever vaccine responses in identical twins.

The sequence derives from a woman aged 18-29 years in good health. The gene calls are TRBV28 and TRBJ1-1; D gene ambiguous. The sequencing input was CD8+ T cells sorted from blood. The CDR3: CASSLWRMNTEAFF. The CDR3 region has the DNA TGTGCCAGCAGTTTATGGAGGATGAACACTGAAGCTTTCTTT.